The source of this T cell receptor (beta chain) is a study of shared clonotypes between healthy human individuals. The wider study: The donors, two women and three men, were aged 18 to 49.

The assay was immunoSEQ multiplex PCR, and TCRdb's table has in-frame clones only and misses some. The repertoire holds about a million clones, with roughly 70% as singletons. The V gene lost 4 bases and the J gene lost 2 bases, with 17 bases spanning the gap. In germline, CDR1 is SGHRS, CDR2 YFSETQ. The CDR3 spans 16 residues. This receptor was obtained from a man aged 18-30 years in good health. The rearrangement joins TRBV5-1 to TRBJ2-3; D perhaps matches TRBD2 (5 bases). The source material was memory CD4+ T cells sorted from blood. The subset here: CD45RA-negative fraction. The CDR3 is CASSALLSGTTDTQYF. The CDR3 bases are TGCGCCAGCAGCGCCCTGTTGAGCGGTACCACAGATACGCAGTATTTT.